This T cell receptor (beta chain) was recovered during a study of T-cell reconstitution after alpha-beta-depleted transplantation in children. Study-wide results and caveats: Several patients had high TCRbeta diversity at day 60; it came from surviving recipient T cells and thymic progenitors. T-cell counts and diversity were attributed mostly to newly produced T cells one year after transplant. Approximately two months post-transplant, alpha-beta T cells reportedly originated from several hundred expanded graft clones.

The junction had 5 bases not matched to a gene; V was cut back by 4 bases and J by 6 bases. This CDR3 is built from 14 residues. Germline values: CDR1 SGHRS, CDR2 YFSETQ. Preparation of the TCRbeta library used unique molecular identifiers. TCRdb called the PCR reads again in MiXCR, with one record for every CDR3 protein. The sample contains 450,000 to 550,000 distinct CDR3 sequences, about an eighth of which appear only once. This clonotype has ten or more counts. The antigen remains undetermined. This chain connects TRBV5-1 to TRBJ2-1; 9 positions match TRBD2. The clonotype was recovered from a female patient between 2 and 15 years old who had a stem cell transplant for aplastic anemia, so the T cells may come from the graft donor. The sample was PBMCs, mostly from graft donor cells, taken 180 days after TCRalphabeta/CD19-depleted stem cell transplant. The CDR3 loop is CASSPRSGSNEQFF. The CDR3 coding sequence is TGCGCCAGCAGCCCCCGTAGCGGGAGCAATGAGCAGTTCTTC.